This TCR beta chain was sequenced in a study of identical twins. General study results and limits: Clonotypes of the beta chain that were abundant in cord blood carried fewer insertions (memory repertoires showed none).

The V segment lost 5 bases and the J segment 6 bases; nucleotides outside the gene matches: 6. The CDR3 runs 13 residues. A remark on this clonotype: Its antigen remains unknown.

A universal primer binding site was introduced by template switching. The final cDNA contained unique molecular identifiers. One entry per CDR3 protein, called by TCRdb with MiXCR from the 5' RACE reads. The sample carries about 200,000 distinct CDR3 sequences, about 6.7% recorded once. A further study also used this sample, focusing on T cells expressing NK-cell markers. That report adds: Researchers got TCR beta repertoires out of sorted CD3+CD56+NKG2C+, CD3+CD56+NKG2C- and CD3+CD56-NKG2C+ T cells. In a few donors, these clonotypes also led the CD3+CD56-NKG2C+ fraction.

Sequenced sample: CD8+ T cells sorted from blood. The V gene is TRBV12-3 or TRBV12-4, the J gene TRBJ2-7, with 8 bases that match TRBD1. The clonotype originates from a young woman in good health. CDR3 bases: TGTGCCAGCAGTGGACAGGGAAGGAGCGAGCAGTACTTC. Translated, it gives CASSGQGRSEQYF.